This T cell receptor beta chain was retrieved from a study of CD8 T cells in Susac syndrome. Included as multiple sclerosis controls were treatment-naive patients who had stable or active relapsing-remitting disease. The CD8+ and CD4+ T cells were isolated magnetically using a negative isolation approach, whereas the TEMRA cells were enriched by FACS. With respect to this clonotype: The antigen is unknown.

Random hexamers were used to reverse transcribe an amount of about 0.5 to 1 ug RNA. It was immunoSEQ multiplex PCR that amplified TCR beta CDR3 across 54 Vbeta and 13 Jbeta. Using its own MiXCR run on the immunoSEQ multiplex PCR reads, TCRdb lists one record per CDR3 protein. The sample has approximately 160,000 distinct CDR3 sequences, less than 95% seen once. The CDR3 extends over 13 amino acids. Per the germline V gene, CDR1 is SNHLY and CDR2 is FYNNEI. V was trimmed by 6 bases and J by 7 bases, leaving 13 bases between them. Points from the study as a whole: The study conceded that relatively few individuals underwent its TCR sequencing and HLA analysis.

The sample was CD4+ T cells from PBMCs. This receptor was obtained from a human donor with multiple sclerosis. This chain links TRBV2 with TRBJ2-1; D tentatively reads TRBD1 or TRBD2 (5 bases each). CDR3 sequence (DNA): TGTGCCAGCAGGGGGGATGGCGGGAATGAGCAGTTCTTC. This codes for CASRGDGGNEQFF.